A selection of T cell receptor beta chains follows, all from one sample in a study of cytomegalovirus exposure and HLA in healthy donors. Data came from immunoSEQ multiplex PCR; TCRdb stores just in-frame clones and leaves some out. The data contain some 140,000 clones, 65% to 85% of them seen just once; the ten biggest clones take up roughly 1%. The sequencing sample was made of PBMCs. These receptors all come from a man aged 18 to 29 in good health and CMV-seronegative. The CDR3 runs from the conserved cysteine through the conserved F or W. Each record gives: V gene, J gene, D gene, clone size, CDR3 DNA, CDR3 protein. D genes are given only for firm matches. Clone size appears in some rows only: once, few, many, or a class for an expanded clone.

V gene: TRBV7-8
J gene: TRBJ2-5
D gene: TRBD1
clone size: once
CDR3 DNA: TGTGCCAGCAGCCCGACAGGGGGGGAGACCCAGTACTTC
CDR3 protein: CASSPTGGETQYF

V gene: TRBV29-1
J gene: TRBJ1-2
D gene: TRBD1
clone size: .
CDR3 DNA: TGCAGCGTCAACAGGGGGTCCGGCTACACCTTC
CDR3 protein: CSVNRGSGYTF

V gene: TRBV30
J gene: TRBJ1-6
D gene: .
clone size: .
CDR3 DNA: TGTGCCTGGAGTGATCTCTCGGGAATACTCAATTCACCCCTCCACTTT
CDR3 protein: CAWSDLSGILNSPLHF

V gene: TRBV7-2
J gene: TRBJ1-3
D gene: .
clone size: .
CDR3 DNA: TGTGCCAGCAGCTTAGGCCCACAGGGTTATGGAAACACCATATATTTT
CDR3 protein: CASSLGPQGYGNTIYF

V gene: TRBV27
J gene: TRBJ1-5
D gene: .
clone size: .
CDR3 DNA: TGTGCCAGCAGTTACAGTAGCAATCAGCCCCAGCATTTT
CDR3 protein: CASSYSSNQPQHF

V gene: TRBV7-8
J gene: TRBJ1-2
D gene: .
clone size: .
CDR3 DNA: TGTGCCAGCCGCCCAGGGGATACCTATGGCTACACCTTC
CDR3 protein: CASRPGDTYGYTF

V gene: TRBV7-9
J gene: TRBJ1-6
D gene: .
clone size: .
CDR3 DNA: TGTGCCAGCAGCTTAGTTTCGGTGACACCTTCCTCCTATAATTCACCCCTCCACTTT
CDR3 protein: CASSLVSVTPSSYNSPLHF

V gene: TRBV10-3
J gene: TRBJ1-2
D gene: TRBD1
clone size: once
CDR3 DNA: TGTGCCATCAGGGAGTCAGGGGGCTTGGGGGGCTACACCTTC
CDR3 protein: CAIRESGGLGGYTF

V gene: TRBV19
J gene: TRBJ2-4
D gene: TRBD1
clone size: .
CDR3 DNA: TGTGCCAGTAGTCAAGACAGGGGAGGCATTCAGTACTTC
CDR3 protein: CASSQDRGGIQYF

V gene: TRBV2
J gene: TRBJ2-1
D gene: TRBD1
clone size: .
CDR3 DNA: TGTGCCGACCGGGACAGCTACAATGAGCAGTTCTTC
CDR3 protein: CADRDSYNEQFF

V gene: TRBV9
J gene: TRBJ2-3
D gene: TRBD1
clone size: .
CDR3 DNA: TGTGCCAGCAGCGGGACAGGGCTTACAGATACGCAGTATTTT
CDR3 protein: CASSGTGLTDTQYF

V gene: TRBV30
J gene: TRBJ1-1
D gene: TRBD1
clone size: .
CDR3 DNA: TGTGCCTGGAGCGCCAGCAGGGGGTCTGAAGCTTTCTTT
CDR3 protein: CAWSASRGSEAFF

V gene: TRBV19
J gene: TRBJ2-1
D gene: TRBD1
clone size: .
CDR3 DNA: TGTGCCAGTAGTATATATACGACGACAGGGTTTCTAAATGAGCAGTTCTTC
CDR3 protein: CASSIYTTTGFLNEQFF

V gene: TRBV6-5
J gene: TRBJ2-7
D gene: .
clone size: once
CDR3 DNA: TGTGCCAGCAGTTACTCGTCCGGGGGCTACGAGCAGTACTTC
CDR3 protein: CASSYSSGGYEQYF

V gene: TRBV9
J gene: TRBJ2-2
D gene: .
clone size: .
CDR3 DNA: TGTGCCAGCAGCGTAGCGTTTGGAGGGACCGGGGAGCTGTTTTTT
CDR3 protein: CASSVAFGGTGELFF

V gene: TRBV5-1
J gene: TRBJ1-4
D gene: .
clone size: .
CDR3 DNA: TGCGCCAGCAGGAGGGCGGGTAATGAAAAACTGTTTTTT
CDR3 protein: CASRRAGNEKLFF

V gene: TRBV2
J gene: TRBJ2-2
D gene: .
clone size: .
CDR3 DNA: TGTGCCAGCGCTTTCGAGGGGGAAAACCTGAACACCGGGGAGCTGTTTTTT
CDR3 protein: CASAFEGENLNTGELFF

V gene: TRBV6-5
J gene: TRBJ1-2
D gene: .
clone size: .
CDR3 DNA: TGTGCCAGCACCAAGGGGAGGGGCCGGCGCTACACCTTC
CDR3 protein: CASTKGRGRRYTF

V gene: TRBV15
J gene: TRBJ2-1
D gene: .
clone size: once
CDR3 DNA: TGTGCCACCAGCAGAGACAGGGGCAATGAGCAGTTCTTC
CDR3 protein: CATSRDRGNEQFF

V gene: TRBV5-4
J gene: TRBJ2-7
D gene: .
clone size: .
CDR3 DNA: TGTGCCAGCAGCTTCACGGGGAACGAGCAGTACTTC
CDR3 protein: CASSFTGNEQYF

V gene: TRBV6-5
J gene: TRBJ1-6
D gene: TRBD1
clone size: .
CDR3 DNA: TGTGCCAGCAGACAGGGGGCGCGGAATTCACCCCTCCACTTT
CDR3 protein: CASRQGARNSPLHF

V gene: TRBV4-1
J gene: TRBJ1-2
D gene: .
clone size: .
CDR3 DNA: TGCGCCAGCAGCCCCCCAAGACACCTGAACTATGGCTACACCTTC
CDR3 protein: CASSPPRHLNYGYTF

V gene: TRBV7-8
J gene: TRBJ2-2
D gene: TRBD2
clone size: .
CDR3 DNA: TGTGCCAGCAGCCGTGGGGCTAGCGGGGTCTTCACCGGGGAGCTGTTTTTT
CDR3 protein: CASSRGASGVFTGELFF

V gene: TRBV27
J gene: TRBJ2-7
D gene: TRBD1
clone size: .
CDR3 DNA: TGTGCCAGCAGTGGCCGGACAGGGGTTGGGCAGTACTTC
CDR3 protein: CASSGRTGVGQYF

V gene: TRBV27
J gene: TRBJ2-7
D gene: TRBD1
clone size: .
CDR3 DNA: TGTGCCAGCAGTTGGGGGACAGTCGGCTACGAGCAGTACTTC
CDR3 protein: CASSWGTVGYEQYF

V gene: TRBV30
J gene: TRBJ2-5
D gene: TRBD2
clone size: .
CDR3 DNA: TGTGCCTGGAGTGTACTGGGGGGGACTCAAGAGACCCAGTACTTC
CDR3 protein: CAWSVLGGTQETQYF

V gene: TRBV9
J gene: TRBJ1-2
D gene: .
clone size: .
CDR3 DNA: TGTGCCAGCAGCACCCGAGGCGGGGGGGACTACGGCTACACCTTC
CDR3 protein: CASSTRGGGDYGYTF

V gene: TRBV7-8
J gene: TRBJ1-5
D gene: .
clone size: .
CDR3 DNA: TGTGCCAGCAGCTTAGGGGCGGCAGGGGATCAGCCCCAGCATTTT
CDR3 protein: CASSLGAAGDQPQHF

V gene: TRBV6-1
J gene: TRBJ2-3
D gene: TRBD1
clone size: .
CDR3 DNA: TGTGCCAGCAGTGAAGTTGGACAGGGCACAGATACGCAGTATTTT
CDR3 protein: CASSEVGQGTDTQYF

V gene: TRBV10-3
J gene: TRBJ2-3
D gene: TRBD1
clone size: .
CDR3 DNA: TGTGCCACCGCCCCAAACAGGGGTAGCACAGATACGCAGTATTTT
CDR3 protein: CATAPNRGSTDTQYF

V gene: TRBV2
J gene: TRBJ2-3
D gene: .
clone size: .
CDR3 DNA: TGTGCCAGCAGTGCGACAGCCACAGATACGCAGTATTTT
CDR3 protein: CASSATATDTQYF

V gene: TRBV19
J gene: TRBJ2-7
D gene: .
clone size: once
CDR3 DNA: TGTGCCAGTAGTATAGATGTGGCCGTTGCTTCCTACGAGCAGTACTTC
CDR3 protein: CASSIDVAVASYEQYF

V gene: TRBV7-2
J gene: TRBJ1-1
D gene: .
clone size: .
CDR3 DNA: TGTGCCAGCAGTTGGCGGTCGAACACTGAAGCTTTCTTT
CDR3 protein: CASSWRSNTEAFF

V gene: TRBV5-6
J gene: TRBJ1-2
D gene: .
clone size: .
CDR3 DNA: TGTGCCAGCAGCCACGTTAGGGTTGACAGCCAAGGCTATGGCTACACCTTC
CDR3 protein: CASSHVRVDSQGYGYTF

V gene: TRBV5-1
J gene: TRBJ1-2
D gene: TRBD1
clone size: .
CDR3 DNA: TGCGCCAGCAGCCTTGGGACAGACCAAACCCATGGCTACACCTTC
CDR3 protein: CASSLGTDQTHGYTF

V gene: TRBV9
J gene: TRBJ2-1
D gene: .
clone size: .
CDR3 DNA: TGTGCCAGCAGCCCCAGGGGGACTTCCTACAATGAGCAGTTCTTC
CDR3 protein: CASSPRGTSYNEQFF

V gene: TRBV15
J gene: TRBJ1-1
D gene: TRBD1
clone size: .
CDR3 DNA: TGTGCCACCCGAAGGGGGCAGGAAGCTTTCTTT
CDR3 protein: CATRRGQEAFF